The 5 T cell receptor beta chains listed next were all sequenced from one sample in a study of Ad26.COV2.S vaccination and SARS-CoV-2 variants. Generated by immunoSEQ multiplex PCR, the TCRdb table keeps only in-frame clones and is missing some. Of approximately 400,000 clones in the sample, 70% to 90% were seen once. Sample treatment: 15 to 20 received Ad26.COV2.S at low or high dose, single or two shots; 5 received placebo; per-sample allocation not given. The samples date from day 63 after the first vaccine or placebo injection. This specimen was peripheral blood, taken in a trial of Ad26.COV2.S vaccine versus placebo. The receptors derive from a person between 18 and 60 years old who received the Ad26.COV2.S COVID-19 vaccine or a placebo.

V usage is TRBV7-8 and J usage is TRBJ2-1; the D gene could be TRBD1 or TRBD2 (5 bases each). Germline V gene data show CDR1 as SGHVS and CDR2 as FQNEAQ. The CDR3 covers 13 residues. The V end lost 6 bases, the J end lost 11 bases, and 17 bases lay between the germline ends. This CDR3 reads CASRPVGRTKQFF. The DNA of the CDR3 is TGTGCCAGCAGACCCGTGGGACGGACGAAGCAGTTCTTC.

This clone showed up just once. The gene calls are TRBV7-8 and TRBJ1-4; D ambiguous. This CDR3 contains 13 residues. The V and J ends lost 3 bases and 10 bases respectively, with 12 bases between them. Germline values: CDR1 SGHVS, CDR2 FQNEAQ. As DNA, the CDR3 is TGTGCCAGCAGCTTCGTCACAGCGGGAAAACTGTTTTTT. The encoded protein is CASSFVTAGKLFF.

The chain joins TRBV9 to TRBJ2-3, with a weak D call TRBD2 (6 bases). The CDR3 consists of 14 residues. Trimming pared 0 bases from V and 6 bases from J, leaving 11 bases between. Per the germline V gene, CDR1 is SGDLS and CDR2 is YYNGEE. CDR3 coding DNA: TGTGCCAGCAGCGTAGTTGCGGCGGGGGATACGCAGTATTTT. Translating it yields CASSVVAAGDTQYF. The whole variable domain, remainder taken from reference TRBV9 and TRBJ2-3, is DSGVTQTPKHLITATGQRVTLRCSPRSGDLSVYWYQQSLDQGLQFLIQYYNGEERAKGNILERFSAQQFPDLHSELNLSSLELGDSALYFCASSVVAAGDTQYFGPGTRLTVL.

For this clone: Additional DNA sequences in this sample encode the identical CDR3. This chain uses TRBV12-5 with TRBJ1-1, with 7 positions matching TRBD1. Germline V lookup: CDR1 LGHNT, CDR2 FRNRAP. With 3 bases clipped from V and 4 bases from J, the junction kept 2 bases outside the gene matches. CDR3 length equals 13 residues. CDR3 sequence reads: CASGLAGGTEAFF. CDR3 coding DNA: TGTGCTAGTGGTTTAGCAGGGGGCACTGAAGCTTTCTTT. The full variable domain, its missing parts supplied by reference TRBV12-5 and TRBJ1-1, is DARVTQTPRHKVTEMGQEVTMRCQPILGHNTVFWYRQTMMQGLELLAYFRNRAPLDDSGMPKDRFSAEMPDATLATLKIQPSEPRDSAVYFCASGLAGGTEAFFGQGTRLTVV.

The sample holds one count of this clone. The chain joins TRBV7-2 to TRBJ2-1, with D perhaps matching TRBD2 (5 bases). The germline V and J ends were trimmed by 5 bases and 3 bases, with 11 bases remaining between them. This CDR3 is built from 14 residues. CDR1 is SGHTA, CDR2 FQGNSA, per germline. CDR3 sequence reads: CASSRPSSYNEQFF. The CDR3, as DNA: TGTGCCAGCAGCCGGCCTAGCAGCTACAATGAGCAGTTCTTC.